Below, 8 T cell receptor beta chains from the same sample are listed, as sequenced in a study of T cells after yellow fever vaccination. Using its own MiXCR run on the 5' RACE reads, TCRdb lists one record per CDR3 protein. Among 250,000 to 350,000 distinct CDR3 sequences listed, roughly 8.7% were seen once. Sequencing was performed on CD4+ T cells sorted from PBMCs, taken 5 days after the yellow fever booster vaccination. The receptors were gathered from a young man who received the YFV17D yellow fever vaccine.

The CDR3 DNA reads as TGCGCCAGCAGCCCGTCGGGGTTCTCCTACAATGAGCAGTTCTTC. Amino acids: CASSPSGFSYNEQFF. The chain has TRBV5-1 and TRBJ2-1; a weak D match, TRBD2 (5 bases). Germline CDR1 SGHRS, CDR2 YFSETQ. CDR3 length equals 15 residues. The V gene lost 4 bases and the J gene lost 0 bases, with 11 bases spanning the gap.

This clonotype was recorded at least ten times. This chain uses TRBV5-1 with TRBJ2-5; the D gene is possibly TRBD1 (6 bases). Germline lookup yields CDR1 SGHRS and CDR2 YFSETQ. There are 16 residues in the CDR3. V was shortened by 0 bases and J by 2 bases, with 14 bases between the two germline ends. The CDR3 DNA sequence: TGCGCCAGCAGCTTGGTGCAGGGGCGCTCGCAAGAGACCCAGTACTTC. As protein: CASSLVQGRSQETQYF.

There are many counts of this clonotype. The chain carries TRBV24-1 and TRBJ2-1, with TRBD2 matching over 14 bases. V lost 5 bases and J lost 6; bases outside the gene matches: 11. This CDR3 is built from 18 residues. Per the germline V gene, CDR1 is KGHDR and CDR2 is SFDVKD. In DNA, the CDR3 is TGTGCCACCAGTGCACCGACCGGGACTAGCGGGGGCCTCAATGAGCAGTTCTTC. Translated: CATSAPTGTSGGLNEQFF.

The V and J genes are TRBV10-3 and TRBJ1-1; 11 bases are a match to TRBD1. This CDR3 has 14 amino acids. Germline values: CDR1 ENHRY, CDR2 SYGVKD. Losses at the gene ends were 4 bases for V and 6 bases for J; bases not matched to a gene: 4. Here the CDR3 DNA reads TGTGCCATCAGTGGGACAGGGGGCTCGGCTGAAGCTTTCTTT. Its protein is CAISGTGGSAEAFF.

The CDR3 region has the DNA TGTGCCAGCAGTTTCGACAGGGGGCCAGGCGGAGGCACCGGGGAGCTGTTTTTT. Translation gives CASSFDRGPGGGTGELFF. V and J are TRBV27 and TRBJ2-2; TRBD1 agrees at 10 bases. In germline, CDR1 is MNHEY, CDR2 SMNVEV (reference sequence). The CDR3 has 18 residues. J was trimmed by 4 bases and V by 3 bases; bases with no gene match: 11.

This rearrangement joins TRBV5-1 to TRBJ2-3, with TRBD1 identical over 8 bases. V shed 6 bases, J shed 3 bases, and the junction held 9 bases outside the gene matches. This CDR3 is built from 15 residues. Germline CDR1 reads SGHRS; CDR2 reads YFSETQ. Here the CDR3 reads CASTLGTGSTDTQYF. The DNA for the CDR3 is TGCGCCAGCACCCTAGGGACAGGATCGACAGATACGCAGTATTTT.

The chain employs TRBV20-1 and TRBJ1-6; D remains ambiguous. The CDR3 totals 14 residues. CDR1 is DFQATT and CDR2 is SNEGSKA in the germline V gene (reference sequence). V lost 3 bases, J lost 9 bases, and 15 bases lay in between. The CDR3 nucleotides read TGCAGTGCTAGGAGGGAAAGGATCGGTTCACCCCTCCACTTT. Translated, it gives CSARRERIGSPLHF.

V usage is TRBV27 and J usage is TRBJ1-6; 7 bases align to TRBD1. The CDR3 runs 16 residues. J gave up 4 bases and V 3 bases, and 6 bases lay outside the gene matches. CDR1 and CDR2 from the germline V gene are MNHEY and SMNVEV (reference sequence). Here the CDR3 reads CASSLIQGPYNSPLHF. Here the CDR3 DNA reads TGTGCCAGCAGTTTGATACAGGGGCCTTATAATTCACCCCTCCACTTT.